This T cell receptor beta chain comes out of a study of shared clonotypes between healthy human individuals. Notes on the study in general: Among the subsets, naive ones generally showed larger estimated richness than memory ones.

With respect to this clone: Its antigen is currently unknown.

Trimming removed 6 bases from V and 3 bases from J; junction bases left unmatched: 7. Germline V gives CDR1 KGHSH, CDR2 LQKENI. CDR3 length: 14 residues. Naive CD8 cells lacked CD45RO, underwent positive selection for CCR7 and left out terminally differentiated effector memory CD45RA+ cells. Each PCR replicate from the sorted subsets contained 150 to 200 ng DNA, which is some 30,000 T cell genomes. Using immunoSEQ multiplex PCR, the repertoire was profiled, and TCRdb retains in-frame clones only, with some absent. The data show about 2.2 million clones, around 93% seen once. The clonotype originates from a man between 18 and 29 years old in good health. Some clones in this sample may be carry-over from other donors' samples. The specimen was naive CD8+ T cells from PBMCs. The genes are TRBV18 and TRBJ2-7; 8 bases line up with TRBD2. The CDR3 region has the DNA TGTGCCAGCTCCCCCGGGACTAGAGGCTACGAGCAGTACTTC. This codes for CASSPGTRGYEQYF. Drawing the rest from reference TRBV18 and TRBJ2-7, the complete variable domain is NAGVMQNPRHLVRRRGQEARLRCSPMKGHSHVYWYRQLPEEGLKFMVYLQKENIIDESGMPKERFSAEFPKEGPSILRIQQVVRGDSAAYFCASSPGTRGYEQYFGPGTRLTVT.